This passage covers 28 T cell receptor beta chains from one sample sequenced in a study of blood T cell repertoires in COVID-19 (dated by TCRdb to the early 2020s). The library came from the immunoSEQ multiplex PCR assay. The table comes from immuneACCESS by way of TCRdb, which keeps in-frame sequences with V and J called. Part of the clones is missing from these tables; in studies checked, under half for an unresolved V gene and the rest for unknown reasons. This sample gives about 50,000 clones in total; around 80% of them show up just once. The top ten clones comprise roughly 27% of the sample. The sequencing input was peripheral blood. The receptors were sampled from a man aged 65 to 79 with acute or convalescent COVID-19.

This chain uses TRBV6-5 with TRBJ2-1; 7 bases agree with TRBD1. There are 13 residues in the CDR3. Germline CDR1 reads MNHEY; CDR2 reads SVGAGI. After removal of 11 bases from V and 9 bases from J, the junction contained 13 bases not matched to a gene. Here the CDR3 DNA reads TGTGCCTCAACGACAGGGTGGGACGGTGAGCAGTTCTTC. It translates to CASTTGWDGEQFF.

The chain couples TRBV29-1 to TRBJ1-4, with unresolved D. Trimming removed 7 bases from V and 5 bases from J, with 11 bases in between. The V gene's germline CDR1 is SQVTM and CDR2 ANQGSEA. The CDR3 sequence is 12 residues long. CDR3 nucleotide sequence: TGCAGCGCCCTATACCAAAATGAAAAACTGTTTTTT. This translates into CSALYQNEKLFF. The entire variable domain, with the rest obtained from reference TRBV29-1 and TRBJ1-4, is as follows: SAVISQKPSRDICQRGTSLTIQCQVDSQVTMMFWYRQQPGQSLTLIATANQGSEATYESGFVIDKFPISRPNLTFSTLTVSNMSPEDSSIYLCSALYQNEKLFFGSGTQLSVL.

This chain links TRBV27 with TRBJ2-3; D perhaps matches TRBD2 (7 bases). Trimming cost V 7 bases and J 4 bases, with 21 bases left between them. This CDR3 is 16 amino acids long. Per germline, CDR1 MNHEY and CDR2 SMNVEV (reference sequence). CDR3 coding DNA: TGTGCCAGCACCCCGTGGGGGGGGCTCTCCTCAGATACGCAGTATTTT. This gives the protein CASTPWGGLSSDTQYF.

In its sample, this clone was seen once. The V gene is TRBV5-1, the J gene TRBJ1-1; tentatively, D is TRBD1 (6 bases). This CDR3 is 15 amino acids long. The ends were cut back, 0 bases at V and 1 base at J, with 10 bases in the middle. CDR1 is SGHRS and CDR2 is YFSETQ in the germline V gene. CDR3 sequence (DNA): TGCGCCAGCAGCTTGGACAGGGTCGGGAACACTGAAGCTTTCTTT. It translates to CASSLDRVGNTEAFF.

This clone is a singleton in its sample. CDR3 region: CASSVDRGRNTIYF. The DNA for the CDR3 is TGTGCCAGCAGTGTTGACAGGGGCCGAAACACCATATATTTT. The rearrangement uses TRBV2 and TRBJ1-3; 8 bases line up with TRBD1. Germline V lookup: CDR1 SNHLY, CDR2 FYNNEI. Trimming at V came to 4 bases and at J to 5 bases, leaving 4 bases not matched to a gene. CDR3 length: 14 amino acids.

This clone was recorded only once. This chain links TRBV27 with TRBJ2-7; 10 bases are shared with TRBD2. The junction had 5 bases not matched to a gene; V was cut back by 6 bases and J by 0 bases. Per the germline V gene, CDR1 is MNHEY and CDR2 is SMNVEV (reference sequence). This CDR3 is built from 15 residues. The CDR3 region is CASRHGLADSYEQYF. CDR3 in DNA: TGTGCCAGCAGGCATGGACTAGCGGACTCCTACGAGCAGTACTTC.

The chain links TRBV5-1 to TRBJ2-1; tentatively, D is TRBD2 (6 bases). V lost 4 bases and J 4 bases, leaving 18 bases between the germline ends. The germline V gene has CDR1 SGHRS and CDR2 YFSETQ. CDR3 size: 16 residues. CDR3 DNA sequence: TGCGCCAGCAGCCAAAGCGCGCTCGGAGGGTACAATGAGCAGTTCTTC. Translated, it gives CASSQSALGGYNEQFF.

The chain recombines TRBV7-6 with TRBJ2-6; a possible D gene is TRBD2 (6 bases). Germline assignment: CDR1 SGHVS and CDR2 FNYEAQ. Trimming left V 6 bases short and J 3 bases short, with 18 bases between. This CDR3 comprises 17 residues. CDR3: CASRRERVPVGANVLTF. CDR3 sequence (DNA): TGTGCCAGCAGGAGAGAGCGGGTTCCGGTTGGGGCCAACGTCCTGACTTTC. The whole variable domain, remainder taken from reference TRBV7-6 and TRBJ2-6, is GAGVSQSPRYKVTKRGQDVALRCDPISGHVSLYWYRQALGQGPEFLTYFNYEAQQDKSGLPNDRFSAERPEGSISTLTIQRTEQRDSAMYRCASRRERVPVGANVLTFGAGSRLTVL.

The genes are TRBV5-6 and TRBJ2-3; D ambiguous. The V end was cut by 4 bases, the J end by 3 bases, with 9 bases between. The CDR3 is made up of 13 amino acids. The germline V gene has CDR1 SGHDT and CDR2 YYEEEE. The CDR3 region is CASSRAGTDTQYF. CDR3 sequence (DNA): TGTGCCAGCAGCCGCGCCGGTACAGATACGCAGTATTTT. The full variable domain, in which reference TRBV5-6 and TRBJ2-3 provide the parts outside the CDR3, is DAGVTQSPTHLIKTRGQQVTLRCSPKSGHDTVSWYQQALGQGPQFIFQYYEEEERQRGNFPDRFSGHQFPNYSSELNVNALLLGDSALYLCASSRAGTDTQYFGPGTRLTVL.

The chain combines TRBV6-1 with TRBJ2-5; D gene uncertain. V was pared by 3 bases and J by 5 bases, with 7 bases between. CDR3 length: 12 amino acids. Germline CDR1 is MNHNS and CDR2 is SASEGT. CDR3 protein: CASSDSWETQYF. In DNA, the CDR3 is TGTGCCAGCAGTGACAGTTGGGAGACCCAGTACTTC.

The chain carries TRBV5-5 and TRBJ1-1, with D tentatively TRBD1 (5 bases). Between the trimmed V and J ends, which lost 6 bases and 10 bases, there was a span of 19 bases. The CDR3 loop spans 13 amino acids. CDR1 is SGHKS, CDR2 YYEKEE, per germline (reference sequence). The DNA of the CDR3 is TGTGCCAGCACCAACCTGGGGGGGGGACGAGCTTTCTTT. It specifies CASTNLGGGRAFF. The full variable domain, completed using reference TRBV5-5 and TRBJ1-1, is DAGVTQSPTHLIKTRGQQVTLRCSPISGHKSVSWYQQVLGQGPQFIFQYYEKEERGRGNFPDRFSARQFPNYSSELNVNALLLGDSALYLCASTNLGGGRAFFGQGTRLTVV.

The gene calls are TRBV2 and TRBJ1-4; 10 nucleotides align to TRBD1. Germline V gene sequence: CDR1 SNHLY, CDR2 FYNNEI. The V segment lost 6 bases and the J segment 6 bases; nucleotides outside the gene matches: 7. This CDR3 has 15 amino acids. CDR3 region: CASRTRQGAYEKLFF. The CDR3 coding sequence is TGTGCCAGCAGGACCCGACAGGGGGCATATGAAAAACTGTTTTTT.

The chain has TRBV2 and TRBJ1-6; 8 positions agree with TRBD1. The junction had 7 bases not matched to a gene; V was cut back by 6 bases and J by 9 bases. The CDR3 has 14 amino acids. From germline, CDR1 is SNHLY and CDR2 FYNNEI. CDR3 sequence reads: CASRRTGNASPLHF. CDR3 DNA sequence: TGTGCCAGCAGGCGGACAGGGAACGCTTCACCCCTCCACTTT.

The rearrangement joins TRBV18 to TRBJ2-5; possibly TRBD1 for D (6 bases). V lost 4 bases and J 2 bases, leaving 23 bases between the germline ends. This CDR3 is built from 18 residues. Per germline, CDR1 KGHSH and CDR2 LQKENI. The CDR3 here is CASSLLRTTGGGQETQYF. DNA for the CDR3: TGTGCCAGCTCACTATTACGGACGACAGGTGGGGGTCAAGAGACCCAGTACTTC.

The rearrangement joins TRBV5-4 to TRBJ2-7; D perhaps matches TRBD1 (5 bases). With 6 bases removed from V and 4 bases from J, the gap between germline ends came to 17 bases. Per the germline V gene, CDR1 is SGHNT and CDR2 is YYREEE (reference sequence). The CDR3 is made up of 14 amino acids. In nucleotides, the CDR3 is TGTGCCAGCAACTCCCTGGACAACTCATACGAGCAGTACTTC. Translating it yields CASNSLDNSYEQYF.

The genes are TRBV5-1 and TRBJ2-5; D possibly corresponds to TRBD1 (6 bases). V dropped 3 bases and J dropped 5 bases, with 35 bases sitting between them. The germline V gene encodes CDR1 SGHRS and CDR2 YFSETQ. The length of the CDR3 is 21 residues. The CDR3 region is CASSWWGSIQSQGQRRETQYF. The CDR3 region has the DNA TGCGCCAGCAGCTGGTGGGGGTCTATTCAGTCGCAGGGGCAGCGGCGGGAGACCCAGTACTTC.

This chain connects TRBV4-1 to TRBJ2-1, with 12 bases identical to TRBD2. Unmatched junction bases numbered 11, after V lost 1 base and J lost 1 base. The CDR3 sequence is 20 residues long. The germline gives CDR1 MGHRA, CDR2 YSYEKL. The DNA of the CDR3 is TGCGCCAGCAGCCAAGTTCCTAGCGGGAGGGCCGAGGGTTCCTACAATGAGCAGTTCTTC. As protein: CASSQVPSGRAEGSYNEQFF.

The chain is built from TRBV5-5 and TRBJ2-1; maybe TRBD2 (6 bases). With 0 bases removed from V and 2 bases from J, the gap between germline ends came to 9 bases. This CDR3 region has 15 residues. Germline CDR1 is SGHKS and CDR2 is YYEKEE (reference sequence). The CDR3 bases are TGTGCCAGCAGCTTGGGACTAGGAACCTACAATGAGCAGTTCTTC. Its translation: CASSLGLGTYNEQFF. Filled out from reference TRBV5-5 and TRBJ2-1, the complete variable domain reads DAGVTQSPTHLIKTRGQQVTLRCSPISGHKSVSWYQQVLGQGPQFIFQYYEKEERGRGNFPDRFSARQFPNYSSELNVNALLLGDSALYLCASSLGLGTYNEQFFGPGTRLTVL.

The V call is TRBV15, the J call TRBJ2-1; TRBD2 is a possible D gene (6 bases). This CDR3 has 18 residues. V lost 5 bases, J lost 0 bases, and 20 bases lay in between. Germline V gene lookup returns CDR1 LNHNV and CDR2 YYDKDF (reference sequence). The CDR3 DNA is TGTGCCACCAGCCGAACTCAAACACTAGCTAGCTCCTACAATGAGCAGTTCTTC. Protein: CATSRTQTLASSYNEQFF.

J is TRBJ1-6 and V is TRBV28, with unresolved D. Germline CDR1 and CDR2: MDHEN and SYDVKM. CDR3 length: 14 amino acids. V lost 6 bases and J 9 bases, leaving 15 bases between the germline ends. The CDR3 sequence is CASSLPEAGSPLHF. DNA of the CDR3: TGTGCCAGCAGCCTCCCGGAAGCAGGTTCACCCCTCCACTTT.

The genes are TRBV5-5 and TRBJ2-2, with 9 bases fitting TRBD2. The V gene's germline CDR1 is SGHKS and CDR2 YYEKEE (reference sequence). Unmatched junction bases numbered 5, after V lost 2 bases and J lost 0 bases. There are 17 residues in the CDR3. Here the CDR3 reads CASSFSAGGANTGELFF. CDR3 in DNA: TGTGCCAGCAGCTTTTCAGCGGGGGGTGCGAACACCGGGGAGCTGTTTTTT.

The chain carries TRBV2 and TRBJ2-5, with 7 bases that match TRBD1. The germline V gene encodes CDR1 SNHLY and CDR2 FYNNEI. Trimming removed 6 bases from V and 4 bases from J; junction bases left unmatched: 2. This CDR3 has 12 amino acids. As DNA, the CDR3 is TGTGCCAGCAGGACAGGGACAGAGACCCAGTACTTC. It codes for CASRTGTETQYF.

The V and J genes are TRBV6-2 or TRBV6-3 and TRBJ1-1; D might be TRBD1 (6 bases). The germline V gene encodes CDR1 MNHEY and CDR2 SVGEGT. V lost 6 bases, J lost 7 bases, and 15 bases lay in between. The CDR3 has 13 amino acids. Here the CDR3 reads CASRPTGLSEAFF. CDR3 bases: TGTGCCAGCAGACCTACAGGGCTGAGTGAAGCTTTCTTT.

J is TRBJ2-4 and V is TRBV5-6; D is undetermined. V shed 6 bases and J shed 1 base, with 11 bases lying between them. Looked up from germline, CDR1 is SGHDT and CDR2 is YYEEEE. The CDR3 spans 14 residues. The CDR3, as DNA: TGTGCCAGCACGTTCGGTTTGGCCAAAAACATTCAGTACTTC. Encoded protein: CASTFGLAKNIQYF. The full variable domain, rest sourced from reference TRBV5-6 and TRBJ2-4, is DAGVTQSPTHLIKTRGQQVTLRCSPKSGHDTVSWYQQALGQGPQFIFQYYEEEERQRGNFPDRFSGHQFPNYSSELNVNALLLGDSALYLCASTFGLAKNIQYFGAGTRLSVL.

This chain connects TRBV28 to TRBJ1-2, with D possibly being TRBD1 (6 bases). Looked up from germline, CDR1 is MDHEN and CDR2 is SYDVKM. The CDR3 extends over 12 amino acids. Trimming took 6 bases from V and 1 from J, leaving 6 bases between them. The CDR3 loop reads CASSRGNYGYTF. DNA of the CDR3: TGTGCCAGCAGCAGGGGTAACTATGGCTACACCTTC.

V is TRBV30 and J is TRBJ1-2, with TRBD1 matching 8 bases. The CDR3 length is 14 residues. Germline CDR1 GTSNPN, CDR2 SVGIG (reference sequence). Trimming at V came to 2 bases and at J to 5 bases, leaving 7 bases not matched to a gene. In DNA form, the CDR3 reads TGTGCCTGGAGTCAGGGGGCGCTTCGGTATGGCTACACCTTC. This codes for CAWSQGALRYGYTF.

The V and J genes are TRBV10-1 and TRBJ1-3, with D perhaps TRBD1 (5 bases). The V gene lost 9 bases and the J gene lost 1 base, with 7 bases spanning the gap. Per germline, CDR1 WNHNN and CDR2 SYGVQD (reference sequence). The CDR3 is 12 amino acids. As DNA, the CDR3 is TGCGCCAGTCAGGGATCTGGAAACACCATATATTTT. This sequence encodes CASQGSGNTIYF.

J is TRBJ2-5 and V is TRBV7-8; 16 bases line up with TRBD2. Germline V gene lookup returns CDR1 SGHVS and CDR2 FQNEAQ. V lost 5 bases to trimming and J lost 3 bases; unmatched junction nucleotides: 6. The CDR3 has 17 residues. The CDR3 spells CASSPGTSGGVEETQYF. CDR3 DNA: TGTGCCAGCAGCCCGGGGACTAGCGGGGGGGTAGAAGAGACCCAGTACTTC.